This T cell receptor beta chain is drawn from a study of cytomegalovirus exposure and HLA in healthy donors. Overall study results and limits: The authors enumerated over 150 TCR beta chains as linked to cytomegalovirus. A classifier reportedly called cytomegalovirus status with high sensitivity and specificity.

About this clone itself: The antigen is not known.

The donors were members of the approximately 120-subject validation cohort (separate from the roughly 660-subject first cohort). The CDR3 runs to 17 residues. V shed 3 bases, J shed 4 bases, and the junction held 5 bases outside the gene matches. Germline loops: CDR1 SGHRS, CDR2 YFSETQ. Profiled with immunoSEQ multiplex PCR; TCRdb holds only in-frame clones, not every one. The sample includes 100,000 to 120,000 clones, approximately 89% of them seen just once. The source material was PBMCs. This receptor was taken from a woman between 18 and 30 years old in good health and CMV-seronegative. The genes are TRBV5-1 and TRBJ2-2; 14 positions match TRBD2. The CDR3 DNA reads as TGCGCCAGCAGCTCCCGGACTAGCGGGGGGCCCACCGGGGAGCTGTTTTTT. Translated: CASSSRTSGGPTGELFF.